These T cell receptor beta chains were read from a single sample in a study of PD-1 blockade in classical Hodgkin lymphoma. Libraries were prepared by immunoSEQ multiplex PCR; TCRdb keeps only in-frame clonotypes and omits some of them. Of tens of thousands of clones listed, approximately 73% are singletons. The sample consisted of peripheral blood mononuclear cells (PBMCs), taken before the second cycle of nivolumab. The receptors derive from a human donor with classical Hodgkin lymphoma. Each CDR3 is given with its conserved first and last residue. A D gene is named only where the DNA matches it firmly. Not all rows give a size; the values are once, few, many and, for expanded clones, a class.

.,.,15,TRBJ2-7,TRBV6-1,CASSEDSLRGYEQYF,TGTGCCAGCAGTGAGGACTCCCTTCGCGGATACGAGCAGTACTTC
.,.,13,TRBJ2-4,TRBV6-1,CASSVWGENIQYF,TGTGCCAGCAGTGTTTGGGGAGAAAACATTCAGTACTTC
.,few,11,TRBJ2-1,TRBV7-3,CASSLGNEQFF,TGTGCCAGCAGCCTAGGGAATGAGCAGTTCTTC
TRBD1,.,13,TRBJ2-7,TRBV29-1,CSARGHSIYEQYF,TGCAGCGCCAGGGGGCACAGCATCTACGAGCAGTACTTC
.,.,14,TRBJ1-4,TRBV19,CASRLQPTNEKLFF,TGTGCCAGTAGGCTACAGCCAACTAATGAAAAACTGTTTTTT
TRBD1,few,14,TRBJ2-7,TRBV7-9,CASSWTGMTYEQYF,TGTGCCAGCAGCTGGACAGGGATGACCTACGAGCAGTACTTC
.,.,15,TRBJ2-7,TRBV10-1,CASSESGPSSYEQYF,TGCGCCAGCAGTGAGTCGGGACCCAGCTCCTACGAGCAGTACTTC
.,.,14,TRBJ2-6,TRBV9,CASSVGSGANVLTF,TGTGCCAGCAGCGTCGGTTCTGGGGCCAACGTCCTGACTTTC
.,.,15,TRBJ1-1,TRBV7-6,CASSLASGINTEAFF,TGTGCCAGCAGCTTAGCGTCAGGGATTAACACTGAAGCTTTCTTT
TRBD1,.,15,TRBJ1-4,TRBV9,CASSASGTVNEKLFF,TGTGCCAGCAGCGCCTCCGGGACAGTAAATGAAAAACTGTTTTTT